This TCR beta chain was observed in a study of T cell changes during pregnancy in multiple sclerosis. Germline-derived CDR1 and CDR2 are SGHKS and YYEKEE (reference sequence). The CDR3 totals 12 residues. The V segment lost 0 bases and the J segment 10 bases; nucleotides outside the gene matches: 1. Measured with immunoSEQ multiplex PCR; TCRdb has only the in-frame clones, and not every one. The sample gives about 38,000 clones, over 90% of which show up once; about 0.34% is in the top ten. This TCR was recovered from a female donor in good health, enrolled as a control in a pregnancy study. The material was CD4+ T cells from peripheral blood mononuclear cells, obtained after pregnancy. The chain uses TRBV5-5 and TRBJ1-1; 9 nucleotides agree with TRBD1. The CDR3 sequence is CASSLAQGAAFF. The DNA for the CDR3 is TGTGCCAGCAGCTTGGCACAGGGGGCAGCTTTCTTT.